This is a list of T cell receptor beta chains from one sample in a study of blood T cell repertoires in COVID-19. TCRdb's table, derived via immunoSEQ multiplex PCR, lists solely in-frame clones and lacks some. The sample contains more than 150,000 clones, about three quarters of which appear only once. Sequencing was carried out using peripheral blood. All receptors come from a woman aged 80 or over with active or convalescent COVID-19. CDR3s include the opening cysteine and the closing phenylalanine or tryptophan. Each record gives: clone size, J gene, V gene, CDR3 length, D gene, CDR3 protein, CDR3 DNA. The D gene is left open where the match is weak. Expanded clones get a size class; other rows say once, few or many, or leave the size out.

once,TRBJ1-2,TRBV10-3,14,TRBD1,CAISSTGGVSGYTF,TGTGCCATCAGCAGTACAGGGGGCGTCTCCGGCTACACCTTC
-,TRBJ2-5,TRBV5-5,15,TRBD1,CASSPNLGQGAIGDF,TGTGCCAGCAGTCCGAATTTGGGACAGGGGGCGATCGGGGACTTC
-,TRBJ1-1,TRBV3-1/TRBV3-2,15,TRBD1,CASSLTPNRGLGAFF,TGTGCCAGCAGTCTAACCCCCAACAGGGGCCTGGGAGCTTTCTTT
-,TRBJ2-4,TRBV5-6,15,-,CASSSRGYGKNIQYF,TGTGCCAGCAGCTCCAGGGGTTATGGAAAAAACATTCAGTACTTC
-,TRBJ1-4,TRBV4-3,17,-,CASSQEFSRGAYEKLFF,TGCGCCAGCAGCCAAGAGTTCTCGCGGGGGGCTTATGAAAAACTGTTTTTT
-,TRBJ1-1,TRBV25-1,14,TRBD1,CASSPGTGDLEAFF,TGTGCCAGCAGTCCCGGGACAGGGGATTTAGAAGCTTTCTTT
-,TRBJ1-2,TRBV6-1,12,-,CASSDRDYGYTF,TGTGCCAGCAGTGACCGAGACTATGGCTACACCTTC
-,TRBJ2-1,TRBV27,14,TRBD1,CASSRTGFGNEQFF,TGTGCCAGCAGTAGGACAGGGTTTGGAAATGAGCAGTTCTTC
-,TRBJ1-1,TRBV27,13,-,CASGRGVGTEAFF,TGTGCCAGCGGGCGGGGGGTCGGCACTGAAGCTTTCTTT
once,TRBJ2-5,TRBV6-5,14,TRBD2,CASSLGGAYETQYF,TGTGCCAGCAGCCTCGGGGGGGCGTACGAGACCCAGTACTTC
-,TRBJ2-7,TRBV29-1,14,-,CSVNPRGHKNEQYF,TGCAGCGTCAACCCTCGGGGACATAAAAACGAGCAGTACTTC
-,TRBJ1-2,TRBV7-2,16,-,CASSLGPVQTNHGYTF,TGTGCCAGCAGCTTAGGGCCAGTCCAGACTAACCATGGCTACACCTTC
-,TRBJ2-5,TRBV11-2,15,-,CASSLGGRAQETQYF,TGTGCCAGCAGCTTAGGGGGCAGGGCCCAAGAGACCCAGTACTTC
-,TRBJ2-3,TRBV5-1,17,TRBD2,CASSFFGRAGATDTQYF,TGCGCCAGCAGCTTCTTCGGGCGAGCGGGGGCCACAGATACGCAGTATTTT
few,TRBJ1-1,TRBV3-1/TRBV3-2,14,-,CASSQGATNTEAFF,TGTGCCAGCAGCCAAGGTGCTACGAACACTGAAGCTTTCTTT
-,TRBJ2-7,TRBV27,14,-,CASSPGQPRDEQYF,TGTGCCAGCAGTCCTGGACAGCCTCGGGACGAGCAGTACTTC
once,TRBJ1-2,TRBV28,14,-,CASSEDTSNYGYTF,TGTGCCAGCAGCGAGGACACATCTAACTATGGCTACACCTTC
-,TRBJ2-3,TRBV5-5,14,-,CASSSSGSTDTQYF,TGTGCCAGCAGCTCTTCAGGGAGCACAGATACGCAGTATTTT
-,TRBJ1-3,TRBV5-1,15,TRBD1,CASRAGQGSGNTIYF,TGCGCCAGCAGGGCGGGACAGGGCTCTGGAAACACCATATATTTT
few,TRBJ1-5,TRBV28,14,TRBD1,CASKWGQNNQPQHF,TGTGCCAGCAAGTGGGGACAGAACAATCAGCCCCAGCATTTT
-,TRBJ1-5,TRBV28,17,TRBD1,CASSYYRGQGADQPQHF,TGTGCCAGCAGTTACTACCGTGGACAGGGGGCAGATCAGCCCCAGCATTTT
-,TRBJ1-1,TRBV29-1,13,TRBD1,CSVVRGWDTEAFF,TGCAGCGTCGTCAGGGGGTGGGACACTGAAGCTTTCTTT
-,TRBJ2-1,TRBV24-1,18,-,CATSDVGGGQSSYNEQFF,TGTGCCACCAGTGATGTAGGCGGGGGCCAGAGCTCCTACAATGAGCAGTTCTTC
few,TRBJ1-6,TRBV2,13,-,CARRGWINSPLHF,TGTGCCAGAAGGGGTTGGATCAATTCACCCCTCCACTTT
-,TRBJ2-1,TRBV6-4,15,TRBD2,CASSATSGGGDEQFF,TGTGCCAGCAGTGCCACTAGCGGGGGGGGCGATGAGCAGTTCTTC
-,TRBJ1-2,TRBV6-2/TRBV6-3,12,-,CASSFDRNGYTF,TGTGCCAGCAGCTTCGACAGAAATGGCTACACCTTC
once,TRBJ1-6,TRBV9,15,TRBD1,CASSEGTAYNSPLHF,TGTGCCAGCAGCGAAGGGACAGCCTATAATTCACCCCTCCACTTT
-,TRBJ1-6,TRBV27,16,TRBD1,CASSLLGQAHNSPLHF,TGTGCCAGCAGTTTATTGGGACAGGCTCATAATTCACCCCTCCACTTT
-,TRBJ2-7,TRBV20-1,11,-,CSASTTDEQYF,TGCAGTGCTAGTACTACGGACGAGCAGTACTTC
-,TRBJ2-3,TRBV24-1,17,TRBD2,CATSDLLGTSGTDTQYF,TGTGCCACCAGTGACTTGCTCGGGACTAGCGGCACAGATACGCAGTATTTT
once,TRBJ1-1,TRBV4-1,17,TRBD1,CASSQEGTGGGGTEAFF,TGCGCCAGCAGCCAAGAGGGGACAGGGGGCGGTGGCACTGAAGCTTTCTTT
-,TRBJ1-1,TRBV6-4,14,TRBD1,CASRSQGASTEAFF,TGTGCCAGCAGGTCACAGGGGGCGAGCACTGAAGCTTTCTTT
-,TRBJ2-3,TRBV4-2,14,-,CASSHADNTDTQYF,TGTGCCAGCAGCCACGCAGACAACACAGATACGCAGTATTTT
-,TRBJ2-2,TRBV28,16,TRBD1,CASRITGTGRIGELFF,TGTGCCAGCAGAATAACCGGGACAGGGCGGATAGGGGAGCTGTTTTTT
-,TRBJ2-3,TRBV5-1,15,TRBD2,CASRIGLAVTDTQYF,TGCGCCAGCAGGATCGGACTAGCGGTAACAGATACGCAGTATTTT
-,TRBJ1-6,TRBV5-1,17,-,CASSLVPSGRGNSPLHF,TGCGCCAGCAGCTTAGTACCCTCTGGCAGGGGTAATTCACCCCTCCACTTT
few,TRBJ2-2,TRBV7-2,14,-,CATGQLTLTGELFF,TGTGCCACCGGACAGCTGACCCTCACCGGGGAGCTGTTTTTT
few,TRBJ2-7,TRBV4-2,17,TRBD1,CASSQDPPGQGPYEQYF,TGTGCCAGCAGCCAGGATCCCCCAGGACAGGGTCCCTACGAGCAGTACTTC
few,TRBJ1-2,TRBV28,13,-,CASREGGPYGYTF,TGTGCCAGCAGGGAAGGAGGACCTTATGGCTACACCTTC
-,TRBJ1-1,TRBV19,16,-,CASSPPGLRVDTEAFF,TGTGCCAGTAGTCCCCCGGGACTGAGAGTCGACACTGAAGCTTTCTTT
-,TRBJ1-6,TRBV19,14,-,CASSRSAGGSPLHF,TGTGCCAGTAGTAGGTCCGCGGGAGGTTCACCCCTCCACTTT
-,TRBJ1-1,TRBV7-9,16,-,CASSHFERGPNTEAFF,TGTGCCAGCAGCCATTTTGAGCGGGGCCCGAACACTGAAGCTTTCTTT
-,TRBJ1-2,TRBV5-1,15,-,CASSLAGETFGGYTF,TGCGCCAGCAGCTTGGCCGGGGAAACTTTTGGTGGCTACACCTTC
medium-sized,TRBJ1-5,TRBV19,14,-,CASSMEPRHQPQHF,TGTGCCAGTAGTATGGAGCCCCGGCATCAGCCCCAGCATTTT
-,TRBJ1-1,TRBV12-3/TRBV12-4,13,-,CASSRRGRIEAFF,TGTGCCAGCAGTCGGCGGGGGCGAATTGAAGCTTTCTTT
-,TRBJ2-5,TRBV2,12,-,CASRDREETQYF,TGTGCCAGCAGGGACAGAGAAGAGACCCAGTACTTC
-,TRBJ2-5,TRBV3-1/TRBV3-2,14,TRBD1,CASSPRPGGETQYF,TGTGCCAGCAGCCCCAGGCCAGGGGGAGAGACCCAGTACTTC
few,TRBJ2-7,TRBV6-5,16,TRBD1,CASSYAAQGITYEQYF,TGTGCCAGCAGTTACGCTGCACAGGGGATCACCTACGAGCAGTACTTC
-,TRBJ1-6,TRBV7-9,14,-,CASSTGVSNSPLHF,TGTGCCAGCAGCACCGGGGTATCTAATTCACCCCTCCACTTT